What follows are 6 T cell receptor delta chains derived from one specimen sequenced in a study of gamma-delta chains in newborns, infants, children. TCRdb ran CATT on the reads. This sample carries some 5,000 delta-chain clones, approximately 0.4% of them seen once, and the ten largest clones take 14%. What was sequenced was blood. These receptors were obtained from a child who was a newborn, infant or young child, either healthy, febrile or measles-vaccinated (not recorded which).

This clone has more than one count but fewer than ten. A far larger clone lies a single base away; this is likely a read error. Different DNA sequences within this sample yield the same CDR3. The chain uses TRDV2 and TRDJ3, with TRDD3 matching 11 bases. This CDR3 is 20 amino acids long. Germline CDR1 reads GEAIGNYY; CDR2 reads EKD. The CDR3 region has the DNA TGTGCCTGTGACACCGCTGGGGGATACCCTTTCTCCTGGGACACCCGACAGATGTTTTTT. It translates to CACDTAGGYPFSWDTRQMFF.

By sample share, this clone is medium-sized. The identical CDR3 is also encoded by other nucleotide sequences in the sample. The V call is TRDV2, the J call TRDJ3; TRDD3 aligns across 7 bases. Germline CDR1 is GEAIGNYY and CDR2 is EKD. The CDR3 loop spans 19 amino acids. V gave up 2 bases and J gave up 0 bases; unmatched junction bases: 9. The CDR3: CACDSLGVSRSWDTRQMFF. DNA of the CDR3: TGTGCCTGTGACAGTCTGGGGGTCTCCCGCTCCTGGGACACCCGACAGATGTTTTTC.

By sample fraction, this clone is medium-sized (0.01 to 0.1%). It differs at one base from a far larger clone, so likely a read error. At the DNA level, this CDR3 is encoded by other sequences in the same sample as well. The CDR3 nucleotides read TGTGCCTGTGACTGGGGGAGCTCCTGGGACACCCGGCAGATGTTTTTC. It codes for CACDWGSSWDTRQMFF. This chain joins TRDV2 and TRDJ3; TRDD3 aligns across 7 bases. The length of the CDR3 is 16 residues. In germline, CDR1 is GEAIGNYY, CDR2 EKD.

This clone was observed a handful of times. A read error may explain this, as a much larger clone is one base away. The sample holds other DNA sequences that translate to the same CDR3. The chain is built from TRDV2 and TRDJ3; 8 positions match TRDD3. Germline V gives CDR1 GEAIGNYY, CDR2 EKD. The length of the CDR3 is 16 residues. CDR3 amino acids: CACDTGGSWDTRQMFF. In DNA form, the CDR3 reads TGTGCCTGTGACACTGGGGGATCCTGGGACACCCGCCAGATGTTTTTC.

In the case of this clone: A much larger clonotype is one base distant, so this may be a read error. The rearrangement joins TRDV2 to TRDJ3, with D possibly matching TRDD3 (6 bases). The V and J ends lost 1 base and 0 bases respectively, with 12 bases between them. CDR3 size: 18 residues. Germline V CDR1 and CDR2: GEAIGNYY, EKD. This CDR3 is CACDTARGSSWDTRQMFF. The CDR3 DNA follows: TGTGCCTGTGACACGGCCAGGGGGAGCTCCTGGGACACCCGACAGATGTTTTTC.

For this clone: This sequence may be a read error, since a much larger clone differs from it by one base. The rearrangement uses TRDV2 and TRDJ2; 13 positions agree with TRDD3. CDR3 length: 18 amino acids. Germline V gene sequence: CDR1 GEAIGNYY, CDR2 EKD. The chain's CDR3 is CARDTLLGDTRVTAQLFF. The DNA for the CDR3 is TGTGCCCGTGACACCTTACTGGGGGATACGCGAGTGACAGCACAACTCTTCTTT.